A single sample gave rise to the 20 T cell receptor beta chains below, sequenced in a study of T-cell reconstitution after alpha-beta-depleted transplantation in children. Overall study findings and caveats: Roughly two months post-transplant, alpha-beta T cells reportedly originated from several hundred graft clones that had expanded.

The antigens for these receptors are not known. Preparation of the TCRbeta library involved a method that used unique molecular identifiers. TCRdb analysed the PCR reads with MiXCR anew, one entry per CDR3 protein. The sample carries roughly 30,000 distinct CDR3 sequences, about 6% recorded once. The sample in question was peripheral blood, obtained 60 days after TCRalphabeta/CD19-depleted stem cell transplant. These receptors were taken from a child younger than two who had a stem cell transplant for acute myeloid leukemia, so the T cells may come from the graft donor.

Ten or more counts support this clonotype. V and J are TRBV20-1 and TRBJ2-5, with a tentative D call TRBD1 (5 bases). Germline CDR1 is DFQATT and CDR2 is SNEGSKA (reference sequence). Trimming pared 3 bases from V and 11 bases from J, leaving 19 bases between. The length of the CDR3 is 13 residues. The CDR3 loop is CSASRRAKRSQYF. The CDR3 coding sequence is TGCAGTGCTAGTCGCAGGGCGAAAAGATCACAGTACTTC.

At least ten counts were recorded for this clonotype. The chain is built from TRBV7-6 and TRBJ1-5; 7 bases fit TRBD1. The CDR3 extends over 16 amino acids. The V gene end was trimmed by 3 bases and the J gene end by 11 bases; junction bases not matched to a gene: 16. From germline, CDR1 is SGHVS and CDR2 FNYEAQ. The CDR3 DNA follows: TGTGCCAGCAGCTTCATCGACCCAAGGGACAGCATCGCCCAGCATTTT. Translated: CASSFIDPRDSIAQHF.

This clonotype occurred many times. The chain carries TRBV7-9 and TRBJ1-4, with 10 bases aligning to TRBD1. J was trimmed by 7 bases and V by 2 bases; bases with no gene match: 1. Germline assignment: CDR1 SEHNR and CDR2 FQNEAQ (reference sequence). CDR3 size: 14 residues. In nucleotides, the CDR3 is TGTGCCAGCAGCTTAAGGACAGGGGGTGAAAAACTGTTTTTT. This translates into CASSLRTGGEKLFF. Drawing the rest from reference TRBV7-9 and TRBJ1-4, the complete variable domain is DTGVSQNPRHKITKRGQNVTFRCDPISEHNRLYWYRQTLGQGPEFLTYFQNEAQLEKSRLLSDRFSAERPKGSFSTLEIQRTEQGDSAMYLCASSLRTGGEKLFFGSGTQLSVL.

This clonotype was seen at least ten times. The chain links TRBV6-1 to TRBJ2-3; 10 bases agree with TRBD2. V gave up 5 bases and J gave up 4 bases; unmatched junction bases: 3. Germline-derived CDR1 and CDR2 are MNHNS and SASEGT. The CDR3 covers 14 residues. The CDR3 region is CASSPSGGADTQYF. The CDR3 DNA follows: TGTGCCAGCAGTCCCAGCGGGGGGGCAGATACGCAGTATTTT.

The chain couples TRBV7-9 to TRBJ2-5; tentatively, D is TRBD2 (5 bases). The germline V gene has CDR1 SEHNR and CDR2 FQNEAQ (reference sequence). Trimming removed 2 bases from V and 3 bases from J, with 16 bases in between. The CDR3 length is 16 residues. CDR3 sequence: CASSLQVGATEETQYF. In DNA form, the CDR3 reads TGTGCCAGCAGCTTACAGGTGGGAGCGACCGAAGAGACCCAGTACTTC.

In this sample, this clonotype turned up many times. This chain links TRBV29-1 with TRBJ2-7; D uncertain. Trimming removed 1 base at V and 0 bases at J, with 7 bases between. This CDR3 contains 13 residues. The germline V gene has CDR1 SQVTM and CDR2 ANQGSEA. The CDR3 protein is CSVEVAISYEQYF. CDR3 DNA sequence: TGCAGCGTTGAAGTCGCCATCTCCTACGAGCAGTACTTC.

V usage is TRBV9 and J usage is TRBJ1-1; no reliable D call. With 7 bases removed from V and 4 bases from J, the gap between germline ends came to 11 bases. CDR1 and CDR2 from the germline V gene are SGDLS and YYNGEE. CDR3 size: 12 residues. Written as DNA, the CDR3 is TGTGCCAGCGGTGAGGGTAGCACTGAAGCTTTCTTT. Protein product: CASGEGSTEAFF.

This clonotype was detected many times. The chain combines TRBV27 with TRBJ1-1, with D unresolved. Germline V gives CDR1 MNHEY, CDR2 SMNVEV (reference sequence). The CDR3 extends over 16 amino acids. Trimming removed 5 bases from V and 0 bases from J, with 16 bases in between. The CDR3 here is CASSPFGRRLNTEAFF. CDR3 bases: TGTGCCAGCAGTCCCTTCGGACGGAGACTGAACACTGAAGCTTTCTTT.

In this sample, this clonotype turned up a few times. This chain links TRBV19 with TRBJ2-5; D remains unclear. This CDR3 is 11 amino acids long. Germline loops: CDR1 LNHDA, CDR2 SQIVND (reference sequence). With 3 bases removed from V and 5 bases from J, the gap between germline ends came to 4 bases. The chain's CDR3 is CASSIRETQYF. CDR3 bases: TGTGCCAGTAGTATCCGTGAGACCCAGTACTTC.

The chain carries TRBV7-9 and TRBJ1-6; TRBD1 agrees at 7 bases. The ends lost 1 base at V and 6 bases at J; junction bases unmatched: 3. The germline V gene encodes CDR1 SEHNR and CDR2 FQNEAQ (reference sequence). This CDR3 region has 15 residues. CDR3 protein: CASSLGDRLNSPLHF. CDR3 coding DNA: TGTGCCAGCAGCTTAGGGGACAGACTTAATTCACCCCTCCACTTT.

This clonotype has a count of ten or more. The chain carries TRBV12-3 or TRBV12-4 and TRBJ1-1; D unresolved. Trimming shortened V by 9 bases and J by 4 bases, and 15 bases separated the two germline ends. CDR3 length: 13 residues. CDR3: CASRWVEGTEAFF. DNA for the CDR3: TGTGCCAGTCGGTGGGTGGAGGGCACTGAAGCTTTCTTT.

Worth noting for this clonotype: A read error may be the cause here, since a much bigger clone is one base away. The chain joins TRBV7-9 to TRBJ2-5; 8 bases agree with TRBD1. Per the germline V gene, CDR1 is SEHNR and CDR2 is FQNEAQ (reference sequence). Trimming at V came to 5 bases and at J to 4 bases, leaving 12 bases not matched to a gene. This CDR3 comprises 16 residues. CDR3 sequence reads: CASSPHAGGVGETQYF. The CDR3, as DNA: TGTGCCAGCAGCCCCCACGCAGGGGGCGTTGGAGAGACCCAGTACTTC.

The sample holds many counts of this clonotype. CDR3 nucleotide sequence: TGCAGCGTTGAAGACTCTGGGCAGCCGCTGTTTTTT. This translates into CSVEDSGQPLFF. The chain has TRBV29-1 and TRBJ2-2; D gene ambiguous. The ends were cut back, 0 bases at V and 13 bases at J, with 12 bases in the middle. The CDR3 is 12 amino acids. The germline gives CDR1 SQVTM, CDR2 ANQGSEA.

This clonotype was counted many times. The chain has TRBV4-3 and TRBJ1-4, with a tentative D call TRBD1 (6 bases). This CDR3 has 15 residues. CDR1 is LGHNA, CDR2 YSLEER, per germline. The V and J ends lost 2 bases and 4 bases respectively, with 11 bases between them. CDR3 amino acids: CASSQRGGRNEKLFF. As DNA, the CDR3 is TGCGCCAGCAGCCAAAGAGGGGGGCGTAATGAAAAACTGTTTTTT.

The table lists this clonotype with many counts. The rearrangement links TRBV29-1 to TRBJ2-3, with 8 bases fitting TRBD2. The CDR3 sequence is 16 residues long. V lost 4 bases, J lost 3 bases, and 12 bases stayed unmatched. Germline assignment: CDR1 SQVTM and CDR2 ANQGSEA. The CDR3: CSVASARGGPTDTQYF. The DNA for the CDR3 is TGCAGCGTTGCCTCCGCTCGGGGGGGCCCTACAGATACGCAGTATTTT.

This clonotype was seen ten or more times. This chain connects TRBV7-2 to TRBJ2-1; unclear D gene. Germline V gene data show CDR1 as SGHTA and CDR2 as FQGNSA. V was pared by 7 bases and J by 5 bases, with 15 bases between. The CDR3 covers 14 residues. CDR3 protein: CASNQGGPHNEQFF. Written as DNA, the CDR3 is TGTGCCAGCAACCAAGGTGGGCCCCACAATGAGCAGTTCTTC. The whole variable domain, filled in from reference TRBV7-2 and TRBJ2-1, reads GAGVSQSPSNKVTEKGKDVELRCDPISGHTALYWYRQSLGQGLEFLIYFQGNSAPDKSGLPSDRFSAERTGGSVSTLTIQRTQQEDSAVYLCASNQGGPHNEQFFGPGTRLTVL.

This clonotype has a count of ten or more. CDR3 sequence reads: CATSDANTEAFF. The CDR3 DNA reads as TGTGCCACCAGCGACGCGAACACTGAAGCTTTCTTT. The V gene is TRBV24-1, the J gene TRBJ1-1; D remains unclear. Per the germline V gene, CDR1 is KGHDR and CDR2 is SFDVKD. The CDR3 has 12 amino acids. V lost 7 bases, J lost 1 base, and 6 bases lay in between.

This clonotype appeared many times. The chain is built from TRBV6-1 and TRBJ2-1; a possible D gene is TRBD2 (5 bases). Germline V gives CDR1 MNHNS, CDR2 SASEGT. V was cut by 2 bases and J by 4 bases, with 15 bases left in between. The CDR3 length is 16 residues. Here the CDR3 reads CASSELRELGYNEQFF. The CDR3, as DNA: TGTGCCAGCAGTGAATTGAGGGAATTAGGTTACAATGAGCAGTTCTTC.

At least ten counts were recorded for this clonotype. The chain couples TRBV7-9 to TRBJ2-1, with 13 nucleotides matching TRBD2. The CDR3 spans 16 residues. Germline CDR1 and CDR2: SEHNR and FQNEAQ (reference sequence). Germline trimming cut 3 bases from V and 7 bases from J; bases unmatched to any gene: 6. The CDR3, as DNA: TGTGCCAGCAGCTTTACTAGCGGGAGGGCCCGGAATGAGCAGTTCTTC. Its protein is CASSFTSGRARNEQFF.

This clonotype was detected ten times or more. V gene TRBV5-5 combines with J gene TRBJ2-7, with no clear D. Trimming took off 3 bases at V and 3 bases at J, with 7 bases between the two ends. In germline, CDR1 is SGHKS, CDR2 YYEKEE (reference sequence). The CDR3 has 12 amino acids. As DNA, the CDR3 is TGTGCCAGCAGCTACGGCAGCTACGAGCAGTACTTC. This codes for CASSYGSYEQYF. Together with reference TRBV5-5 and TRBJ2-7, the CDR3 gives the full variable domain: DAGVTQSPTHLIKTRGQQVTLRCSPISGHKSVSWYQQVLGQGPQFIFQYYEKEERGRGNFPDRFSARQFPNYSSELNVNALLLGDSALYLCASSYGSYEQYFGPGTRLTVT.